What follows are 16 T cell receptor beta chains derived from one specimen sequenced in a study of graft-versus-host responses after intestinal transplantation. Sequencing used immunoSEQ multiplex PCR; TCRdb keeps in-frame clones, though not all of them. The table records 74,000 or so clones, approximately 90% of them present only once. The material sequenced was PBMCs, taken 98 days after intestinal transplantation. Receptors originate from a human patient who received an intestinal transplant, so some T cells may come from the graft donor.

J is TRBJ2-3 and V is TRBV6-4; D may match TRBD1 or TRBD2 (5 bases each). Germline lookup yields CDR1 MRHNA and CDR2 SNTAGT. The CDR3 is made up of 15 amino acids. V was pared by 5 bases and J by 4 bases, with 16 bases between. CDR3 region: CASSSTGTRSDTQYF. CDR3 sequence (DNA): TGTGCCAGCAGTTCGACCGGGACGAGGTCAGATACGCAGTATTTT.

The rearrangement uses TRBV14 and TRBJ1-3; D remains ambiguous. Trimming shortened V by 4 bases and J by 0 bases, and 7 bases separated the two germline ends. Germline CDR1 SGHDN, CDR2 FVKESK. This CDR3 is built from 14 residues. CDR3 residues: CASSRGSSGNTIYF. As DNA, the CDR3 is TGTGCCAGCAGCCGAGGCAGCTCTGGAAACACCATATATTTT.

J is TRBJ2-7 and V is TRBV6-5, with 8 bases that match TRBD1. V lost 5 bases to trimming and J lost 3 bases; unmatched junction nucleotides: 6. Germline CDR1 reads MNHEY; CDR2 reads SVGAGI. CDR3 length equals 14 residues. The CDR3 loop is CASSLGQGGYEQYF. The CDR3 DNA reads as TGTGCCAGCAGTCTCGGACAGGGAGGCTACGAGCAGTACTTC.

The CDR3 sequence is CASSRTTGGGEETQYF. CDR3 bases: TGCGCCAGCAGCCGTACGACAGGGGGAGGGGAAGAGACCCAGTACTTC. This chain uses TRBV4-1 with TRBJ2-5, with TRBD1 matching 9 bases. V was clipped by 4 bases and J by 3 bases; unmatched bases: 9. In germline, CDR1 is MGHRA, CDR2 YSYEKL. CDR3 length: 16 residues.

By proportion, this clone is medium-sized. The chain couples TRBV4-1 to TRBJ2-3; unclear D gene. Germline CDR1 reads MGHRA; CDR2 reads YSYEKL. The V end lost 4 bases, the J end lost 3 bases, and 14 bases lay between the germline ends. The CDR3 length is 15 residues. In DNA, the CDR3 is TGCGCCAGCAGCCTAGGTCAGGTACGGACAGATACGCAGTATTTT. Its translation is CASSLGQVRTDTQYF.

CDR3 nucleotides: TGTGCCAGCAGCGTAGCGGCGTACCAAGAGACCCAGTACTTC. Translation gives CASSVAAYQETQYF. V is TRBV9 and J is TRBJ2-5, with no clear D. Trimming pared 0 bases from V and 0 bases from J, leaving 6 bases between. The CDR3 spans 14 residues. Looked up from germline, CDR1 is SGDLS and CDR2 is YYNGEE.

The J gene is TRBJ1-1, the V gene TRBV6-5; D gene ambiguous. The V and J ends lost 2 bases and 3 bases respectively, with 4 bases between them. This CDR3 contains 12 residues. Germline loops: CDR1 MNHEY, CDR2 SVGAGI. CDR3 in DNA: TGTGCCAGCAGTTACAGGGACACTGAAGCTTTCTTT. Translated: CASSYRDTEAFF.

This chain connects TRBV11-2 to TRBJ2-7; 7 nucleotides match TRBD2. The CDR3 spans 13 residues. V gave up 1 base and J gave up 4 bases; unmatched junction bases: 1. Germline values: CDR1 SGHAT, CDR2 FQNNGV. CDR3: CASSLVREYEQYF. The CDR3 DNA reads TGTGCCAGCAGCTTAGTGCGGGAGTACGAGCAGTACTTC.

CDR3 DNA: TGTGCCAGCAGTTCCCCTAGCAGGAACACCGGGGAGCTGTTTTTT. Amino acid sequence: CASSSPSRNTGELFF. The chain employs TRBV27 and TRBJ2-2, with D tentatively TRBD2 (5 bases). CDR3 length: 15 residues. The germline V gene has CDR1 MNHEY and CDR2 SMNVEV (reference sequence). Trimming removed 4 bases at V and 1 base at J, with 10 bases between.

This rearrangement joins TRBV27 to TRBJ1-2; maybe TRBD1 (5 bases). V dropped 2 bases and J dropped 1 base, with 8 bases sitting between them. Germline CDR1 and CDR2: MNHEY and SMNVEV (reference sequence). This CDR3 has 14 amino acids. CDR3 DNA: TGTGCCAGCAGTTTAGTCCAGGGTAACTATGGCTACACCTTC. Residues: CASSLVQGNYGYTF.

The chain joins TRBV25-1 to TRBJ2-7; TRBD2 is a possible D gene (7 bases). From germline, CDR1 is MGHDK and CDR2 SYGVNS. The V end lost 3 bases, the J end lost 3 bases, and 12 bases lay between the germline ends. The CDR3 runs 14 residues. DNA of the CDR3: TGTGCCAGCAGTGAGGGGGGGGCCTACTACGAGCAGTACTTC. Amino acids: CASSEGGAYYEQYF.

This clone is a singleton in its sample. This sequence joins TRBV27 and TRBJ2-7, with 9 bases fitting TRBD1. CDR3 length: 16 amino acids. After removal of 5 bases from V and 2 bases from J, the junction contained 10 bases not matched to a gene. Germline values: CDR1 MNHEY, CDR2 SMNVEV (reference sequence). CDR3 nucleotides: TGTGCCAGCAGTACCCAAGGACAGGGGCGAGCCTACGAGCAGTACTTC. Translated, it gives CASSTQGQGRAYEQYF.

This chain joins TRBV7-9 and TRBJ1-4; the D is unclear. The CDR3 runs to 14 residues. The V gene's germline CDR1 is SEHNR and CDR2 FQNEAQ (reference sequence). The V end was cut by 5 bases, the J end by 4 bases, with 11 bases between. As DNA, the CDR3 is TGTGCCAGCAGCCCTGTGGGTAATAATGAAAAACTGTTTTTT. Translated, it gives CASSPVGNNEKLFF.

This clone appeared a single time. J is TRBJ2-2 and V is TRBV9; 16 bases fit TRBD2. V gave up 0 bases and J gave up 2 bases; unmatched junction bases: 10. The germline V gene has CDR1 SGDLS and CDR2 YYNGEE. This CDR3 contains 21 residues. This CDR3 is CASSVVPLGLAGGLNTGELFF. The CDR3 region has the DNA TGTGCCAGCAGCGTAGTTCCCCTGGGACTAGCGGGGGGGCTTAACACCGGGGAGCTGTTTTTT.

For this clone: The junction shows a germline mismatch at one end, possibly a read error. This rearrangement joins TRBV20-1 to TRBJ2-4; TRBD2 is a possible D gene (6 bases). The CDR3 totals 11 residues. CDR1 and CDR2 (germline): DFQATT, SNEGSKA (reference sequence). The DNA for the CDR3 is TGCAGTGCTAGAGTCGGGGGTCTGGACAACTTC. Translated, it gives CSARVGGLDNF.

The chain employs TRBV28 and TRBJ2-7; 8 nucleotides align to TRBD1. The germline V gene has CDR1 MDHEN and CDR2 SYDVKM. The CDR3 has 14 residues. J lost 3 bases, V lost 8 bases, and 9 bases had no gene match. The CDR3 sequence: CASFRTGMSYEQYF. The CDR3 DNA sequence: TGTGCCAGCTTTCGGACAGGGATGAGCTACGAGCAGTACTTC.